The 3 T cell receptor beta chains in this list originate from one sample, sequenced in a study of regulatory T cells in long-lasting Graves disease. Relying on iRepertoire HTBI primers and Arm-PCR of CDR3 regions, the team built TCR beta libraries. MiXCR was run by TCRdb on the multiplex PCR reads, yielding one entry per CDR3 protein. The data show hundreds of thousands of distinct CDR3 sequences, 15% seen once. Time point in this sample: newly diagnosed GD, antithyroid drugs for less than 3 months. RNA isolated from PBMCs was used to make the TCR library. The same sample was also used in a study of T cells in Graves' hyperthyroidism and ophthalmopathy.

The source was peripheral blood mononuclear cells (PBMCs), collected at new diagnosis, from a patient treated with antithyroid drugs. Every receptor here comes from a woman in her 40s with Graves disease.

This clonotype was found a few times. The rearrangement joins TRBV29-1 to TRBJ2-1; D uncertain. Germline loops: CDR1 SQVTM, CDR2 ANQGSEA. The CDR3 totals 12 residues. Trimming removed 4 bases from V and 12 bases from J, with 16 bases in between. This CDR3 reads CSVGRPKMGQFF. The CDR3 bases are TGCAGCGTTGGCAGACCCAAGATGGGGCAGTTCTTC.

This clonotype was seen a handful of times. The rearrangement links TRBV20-1 to TRBJ2-5, with 8 bases lining up with TRBD2. Unmatched junction bases numbered 14, after V lost 6 bases and J lost 5 bases. This CDR3 has 15 amino acids. Per the germline V gene, CDR1 is DFQATT and CDR2 is SNEGSKA (reference sequence). CDR3 nucleotides: TGCAGTGCCAACAGCGGGAGTTGGGCCGAGGAGACCCAGTACTTC. As protein: CSANSGSWAEETQYF.

The V gene is TRBV25-1, the J gene TRBJ2-2; D is ambiguous. Germline values: CDR1 MGHDK, CDR2 SYGVNS. The V and J ends lost 6 bases and 3 bases respectively, with 5 bases between them. CDR3 length: 12 amino acids. This CDR3 is CASRGDTGELFF. The CDR3, as DNA: TGTGCCAGCAGGGGTGACACCGGGGAGCTGTTTTTT.